Listed here are 20 T cell receptor beta chains from one sample, sequenced in a study of blood T cells in healthy people across ages. A second PCR of roughly 7 to 11 cycles used a sample-barcoded 5' primer and a J-beta primer mix. TCRdb independently ran MiXCR on the 5' RACE reads; one entry per CDR3 protein. The data hold roughly 900,000 distinct CDR3 sequences, with 40% to 60% observed a single time. The sequencing sample was made of blood. These receptors all stem from a young man in good health.

The rearrangement links TRBV6-6 to TRBJ2-2; 9 nucleotides align to TRBD1. V lost 2 bases, J lost 3 bases, and 1 base stayed unmatched. Germline V gene data show CDR1 as MNHNY and CDR2 as SVGAGI (reference sequence). The CDR3 has 15 amino acids. This chain's CDR3 is CASSYGQGYTGELFF. The CDR3 DNA reads as TGTGCCAGCAGTTACGGACAGGGGTACACCGGGGAGCTGTTTTTT.

A note on this clonotype: A read error is possible here, since a much larger clone lies one base away. V gene TRBV18 combines with J gene TRBJ2-1, with D perhaps assigned TRBD1 or TRBD2 (5 bases each). The tail of the sequence fits TRBJ2-7 better, so the J call may be wrong. Germline CDR1 is KGHSH and CDR2 is LQKENI. CDR3 length equals 17 residues. CDR3 nucleotide sequence: TGTGCCAGCTCACCACCTTTGGGGGAAAACGAATACAATGAGCAGTACTTC. It is translated as CASSPPLGENEYNEQYF.

The rearrangement uses TRBV2 and TRBJ2-2, with D possibly matching TRBD1 (6 bases). The length of the CDR3 is 16 residues. Trimming left V 3 bases short and J 3 bases short, with 14 bases between. The V gene's germline CDR1 is SNHLY and CDR2 FYNNEI. DNA of the CDR3: TGTGCCAGCAGTGACCACAGGGACATATACACCGGGGAGCTGTTTTTT. Protein product: CASSDHRDIYTGELFF.

The chain recombines TRBV21-1 with TRBJ1-5; TRBD1, the D gene given by the table, was not confirmed from the DNA. TRBV21-1 is designated a pseudogene. The CDR3 extends over 19 amino acids. The CDR3 DNA is TGTGCCAGCAGCCCTGGAAGGGGAAACAGGGGGCTTAGCAATCAGCCCCAGCATTTT. It translates to CASSPGRGNRGLSNQPQHF.

This clonotype was seen only a few times. The chain uses TRBV20-1 and TRBJ2-5; maybe TRBD1 (5 bases). Deletions cut 0 bases from V and 3 bases from J, with 11 bases between. The germline gives CDR1 DFQATT, CDR2 SNEGSKA (reference sequence). The CDR3 sequence is 14 residues long. This chain's CDR3 is CSARDPRREETQYF. As DNA, the CDR3 is TGCAGTGCTAGAGATCCCCGCAGGGAAGAGACCCAGTACTTC.

This clonotype was found a few times. The chain has TRBV29-1 and TRBJ2-3; D possibly matches TRBD1 or TRBD2 (6 bases each). The CDR3 totals 13 residues. The V gene's germline CDR1 is SQVTM and CDR2 ANQGSEA. V shed 4 bases and J shed 0 bases, with 8 bases lying between them. The CDR3 spells CSVGGASTDTQYF. The CDR3 nucleotides read TGCAGCGTTGGGGGGGCGAGCACAGATACGCAGTATTTT.

The rearrangement links TRBV6-1 to TRBJ1-4; D remains unclear. The CDR3 covers 12 residues. Germline CDR1 reads MNHNS; CDR2 reads SASEGT. V lost 7 bases, J lost 6 bases, and 9 bases lay in between. In DNA, the CDR3 is TGTGCCAGCACGGAAACCTATGAAAAACTGTTTTTT. As protein: CASTETYEKLFF.

The chain combines TRBV29-1 with TRBJ2-3, with D maybe TRBD1 (6 bases). Germline lookup yields CDR1 SQVTM and CDR2 ANQGSEA. This CDR3 contains 13 residues. V was cut by 5 bases and J by 1 base, with 10 bases left in between. As DNA, the CDR3 is TGCAGCGTTATCCGGACAGGCACAGATACGCAGTATTTT. Protein: CSVIRTGTDTQYF.

This sequence joins TRBV30 and TRBJ2-7; 8 positions agree with TRBD2. Germline V gene lookup returns CDR1 GTSNPN and CDR2 SVGIG (reference sequence). V gave up 3 bases and J gave up 3 bases; unmatched junction bases: 4. This CDR3 has 13 amino acids. The CDR3 nucleotides read TGTGCCTGGAGGAATAGCGGGGTCTACGAGCAGTACTTC. This encodes CAWRNSGVYEQYF.

The chain links TRBV5-1 to TRBJ1-1; no reliable D call. The CDR3 has 14 residues. The germline V gene encodes CDR1 SGHRS and CDR2 YFSETQ. V lost 3 bases and J 8 bases, leaving 17 bases between the germline ends. CDR3 nucleotides: TGCGCCAGCAGCTCAACGGGGTTACAGAAAGAAGCTTTCTTT. It codes for CASSSTGLQKEAFF.

The chain combines TRBV3-1 with TRBJ2-1; D unresolved. Between the trimmed V and J ends, which lost 1 base and 6 bases, there was a span of 10 bases. The CDR3 covers 14 residues. Looked up from germline, CDR1 is LGHDT and CDR2 is YNNKEL (reference sequence). This CDR3 is CASSQVGSTNEQFF. CDR3 DNA: TGTGCCAGCAGCCAAGTTGGCAGCACCAATGAGCAGTTCTTC.

The genes are TRBV3-1 and TRBJ2-2; no firm D call. Trimming pared 7 bases from V and 8 bases from J, leaving 11 bases between. This CDR3 is 12 amino acids long. CDR1 and CDR2 (germline): LGHDT, YNNKEL (reference sequence). The CDR3 DNA follows: TGTGCCAGCACCAGTATAAGGGGGGAGCTGTTTTTT. Translating gives CASTSIRGELFF.

The chain uses TRBV6-1 and TRBJ2-1; D is perhaps TRBD1 or TRBD2 (5 bases each). V shed 7 bases and J shed 2 bases, with 12 bases lying between them. CDR3 length equals 14 residues. Looked up from germline, CDR1 is MNHNS and CDR2 is SASEGT. The CDR3 DNA reads as TGTGCCAGCACCCTAGAGGGGCCCTACAATGAGCAGTTCTTC. Its translation: CASTLEGPYNEQFF.

The chain links TRBV19 to TRBJ2-1; 8 bases match TRBD2. Germline lookup yields CDR1 LNHDA and CDR2 SQIVND (reference sequence). The CDR3 runs to 13 residues. The J segment lost 6 bases and the V segment lost 7 bases, leaving 5 bases of the junction unmatched. CDR3 protein: CASMTTSGNEQFF. The CDR3 bases are TGTGCCAGTATGACCACTAGCGGCAATGAGCAGTTCTTC. Full variable domain (rest looked up from reference TRBV19 and TRBJ2-1): DGGITQSPKYLFRKEGQNVTLSCEQNLNHDAMYWYRQDPGQGLRLIYYSQIVNDFQKGDIAEGYSVSREKKESFPLTVTSAQKNPTAFYLCASMTTSGNEQFFGPGTRLTVL.

A few counts support this clonotype. This sequence joins TRBV20-1 and TRBJ1-4; 7 nucleotides match TRBD1. The CDR3 spans 13 residues. V was pared by 5 bases and J by 7 bases, with 7 bases of the junction left unmatched. CDR1 and CDR2 (germline): DFQATT, SNEGSKA (reference sequence). This CDR3 reads CSALTGHGEKLFF. The CDR3 DNA sequence: TGCAGTGCTCTGACAGGGCACGGTGAAAAACTGTTTTTT.

This rearrangement joins TRBV12-3 or TRBV12-4 to TRBJ1-1; 7 nucleotides line up with TRBD1. Trimming removed 6 bases from V and 2 bases from J; junction bases left unmatched: 12. The CDR3 covers 16 residues. The CDR3 protein is CASSADRVVLNTEAFF. In nucleotides, the CDR3 is TGTGCCAGCAGCGCCGACAGGGTAGTTCTCAACACTGAAGCTTTCTTT.

This chain uses TRBV4-1 with TRBJ1-5; tentatively, D is TRBD1 (6 bases). The CDR3 totals 15 residues. Trimming stripped 5 bases from V and 2 bases from J, with 13 bases between. CDR1 is MGHRA and CDR2 is YSYEKL in the germline V gene. The CDR3 spells CASSVRDIGNQPQHF. CDR3 nucleotides: TGCGCCAGCAGCGTCCGGGACATAGGCAATCAGCCCCAGCATTTT.

The sample holds a few counts of this clonotype. V and J are TRBV27 and TRBJ1-2, with D perhaps TRBD1 (6 bases). CDR3 size: 13 residues. V lost 5 bases, J lost 5 bases, and 12 bases lay in between. The V gene's germline CDR1 is MNHEY and CDR2 SMNVEV (reference sequence). The CDR3 DNA reads TGTGCCAGCAGTGATGGACAGACTTATGGCTACACCTTC. It encodes CASSDGQTYGYTF.

This sequence joins TRBV4-1 and TRBJ1-4; D is undetermined. There are 14 residues in the CDR3. V dropped 4 bases and J dropped 8 bases, with 14 bases sitting between them. The germline gives CDR1 MGHRA, CDR2 YSYEKL. This chain's CDR3 is CASSRAFLAEKLFF. CDR3 bases: TGCGCCAGCAGCCGGGCTTTTTTGGCGGAAAAACTGTTTTTT.

V and J are TRBV29-1 and TRBJ1-3; maybe TRBD1 (5 bases). This CDR3 spans 13 amino acids. Trimming took off 6 bases at V and 3 bases at J, with 12 bases between the two ends. CDR1 and CDR2 (germline): SQVTM, ANQGSEA. DNA of the CDR3: TGCAGCGTACTCCCCAGGGTTGGAAACACCATATATTTT. Translating it yields CSVLPRVGNTIYF.